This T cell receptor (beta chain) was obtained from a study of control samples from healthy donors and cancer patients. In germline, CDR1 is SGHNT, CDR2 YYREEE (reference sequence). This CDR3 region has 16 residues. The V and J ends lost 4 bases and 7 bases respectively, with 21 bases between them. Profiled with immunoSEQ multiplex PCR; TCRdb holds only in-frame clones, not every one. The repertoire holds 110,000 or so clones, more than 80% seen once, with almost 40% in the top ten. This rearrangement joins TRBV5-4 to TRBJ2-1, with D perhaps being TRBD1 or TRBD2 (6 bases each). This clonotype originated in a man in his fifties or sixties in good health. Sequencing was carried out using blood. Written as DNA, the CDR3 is TGTGCCAGCAGCCCGGGGTCGGGGGCGCCTCATAATGAGCAGTTCTTC. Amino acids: CASSPGSGAPHNEQFF.